A single sample gave rise to the 2 T cell receptor beta chains below, sequenced in a study of radiation and T cells in renal cell carcinoma. Time point meaning: baseline pretreatment blood. Treatment of the sample: 15 Gy SBRT to primary tumor, nephrectomy 4 weeks later. Method: immunoSEQ multiplex PCR; TCRdb's copy keeps in-frame clones and lacks some. The sample lists roughly 120,000 clones, about four fifths occurring once. The sample in question was blood, obtained from a patient whose treatment included radiotherapy and nephrectomy. These receptors were taken from a woman aged 60-75 years with renal cell carcinoma.

The chain joins TRBV9 to TRBJ2-7, with 8 bases lining up with TRBD1. The germline V gene has CDR1 SGDLS and CDR2 YYNGEE. This CDR3 region has 15 residues. Trimming took 0 bases from V and 3 from J; bases not matched to a gene: 5. The CDR3 protein is CASSVEGQGGYEQYF. DNA of the CDR3: TGTGCCAGCAGCGTAGAAGGACAGGGAGGCTACGAGCAGTACTTC.

The V call is TRBV23-1, the J call TRBJ2-1, with a possible D match to TRBD2 (5 bases). TRBV23-1 has ORF status, its function being uncertain. The CDR3 extends over 15 amino acids. Trimming left V 2 bases short and J 1 base short, with 9 bases between. The CDR3 loop is CASSQRERSYNEQFF. For the CDR3, the DNA is TGCGCCAGCAGTCAAAGGGAGAGGTCCTACAATGAGCAGTTCTTC.